These 25 T cell receptor beta chains share one sample of origin, sequenced in a study of CD8+ T cells in alopecia areata. The authors sorted pooled cutaneous lymph node cells using CD4, CD8alpha, NKG2D, NKG2ACE and other markers. Extracted from the samples, RNA was reverse transcribed into cDNA to serve as the sequencing template. The data were produced by immunoSEQ multiplex PCR, yet TCRdb's version contains in-frame clones alone and is incomplete. Listed for the sample are more than 250,000 clones, none seen a single time. The sample comprised CD4+ T cells sorted from a lymph node. The receptors come from a C3H/HeJ mouse with alopecia areata. For this strain, the MHC haplotype corresponds to H2-k.

This clone has just a few counts. Mouse names are used for the genes. The observed sequence ends 4 residues before the CDR3 terminus, with the missing tail filled in from the germline J gene. This rearrangement joins TRBV1 to TRBJ2-1; perhaps TRBD1 as D (6 bases). In germline, CDR1 is NSQYPW, CDR2 LRSPGD (reference sequence). V was shortened by 7 bases and J by 5 bases, with 9 bases between the two germline ends. The CDR3 loop spans 12 amino acids. The CDR3 protein is CTCTGDDAEQFF. The CDR3 DNA, read in part, is TGCACCTGCACAGGGGATGATGCT. Drawing the rest from reference TRBV1 and TRBJ2-1, the complete variable domain is VTLLEQNPRWRLVPRGQAVNLRCILKNSQYPWMSWYQQDLQKQLQWLFTLRSPGDKEVKSLPGADYLATRVTDTELRLQVANMSQGRTLYCTCTGDDAEQFFGPGTRLTVL.

This clone was observed at least ten times. Gene names and germline match the mouse. From the germline J gene comes the end of the CDR3, since the read stops 4 residues before it. J is TRBJ1-2 and V is TRBV31, with 10 bases fitting TRBD1. The CDR3 has 14 amino acids. Germline CDR1 and CDR2: GKSSPN and SITVG. V lost 2 bases to trimming and J lost 3 bases; unmatched junction nucleotides: 3. This chain's CDR3 is CAWSSGTGDSDYTF. The CDR3 bases that were read are TGTGCCTGGAGTTCCGGGACAGGGGACTCC.

This clone was seen a few times. Mouse germline and gene names are used. The read ends 4 residues early relative to the CDR3; the germline J gene fills the gap. This chain links TRBV13-1 with TRBJ2-2; maybe TRBD1 (6 bases). V lost 3 bases and J lost 0, with 12 bases in between. Per the germline V gene, CDR1 is NSHNY and CDR2 is SYGAGN. The CDR3 length is 16 residues. CDR3 bases read: TGTGCCAGCAGTGGGAGGGACACCGCAAACACCGGG. Translating it yields CASSGRDTANTG. In full, the CDR3 reads CASSGRDTANTGQLYF.

Notes on this clone: Gene names denote mouse genes. The DNA ends 4 residues before the CDR3 does, and the rest of the CDR3 is filled in from the germline J gene. Additional DNA sequences in this sample encode the identical CDR3. The chain combines TRBV5 with TRBJ2-1; 7 bases are shared with TRBD1. Germline loops: CDR1 LGHNA, CDR2 YNLKQL (reference sequence). The CDR3 covers 14 residues. Incomplete CDR3 DNA: TGTGCCAGCAGCCCTCGACAGGGAAGAGCT. This gives the protein CASSPRQGRA. The whole CDR3 reads CASSPRQGRAEQFF.

This clone has only a few counts. Gene labels here are mouse ones. Read sequence stops 4 residues before the CDR3 end, and the germline J gene provides the missing end. The rearrangement uses TRBV19 and TRBJ1-2; 10 bases fit TRBD1. This CDR3 has 15 residues. V gave up 5 bases and J gave up 3 bases; unmatched junction bases: 7. Germline V gene sequence: CDR1 FNHDT, CDR2 SITEND (reference sequence). CDR3 DNA, as far as it was read: TGTGCCAGCAGCGCCGGGACAGGGGTGTACTCC. This encodes CASSAGTGVYS. The whole CDR3 region reads CASSAGTGVYSDYTF.

Of note for this clone: Gene names are the mouse ones. The DNA ends 4 residues before the CDR3 does, and the rest of the CDR3 is filled in from the germline J gene. The rearrangement links TRBV14 to TRBJ1-2, with a weak D call TRBD1 (6 bases). There are 13 residues in the CDR3. The germline V and J ends were trimmed by 2 bases and 2 bases, with 7 bases remaining between them. Germline assignment: CDR1 SGHDT and CDR2 FRDEAV. The sequenced part of the CDR3 DNA is TGTGCCAGCAGTTTTACAGGGAACTCC. It codes for CASSFTGNS. The full CDR3 protein reads CASSFTGNSDYTF.

Points on this clone: Mouse names are used for the genes. The read terminates 4 residues ahead of where the CDR3 ends, so the germline J gene completes it. V and J are TRBV13-3 and TRBJ2-1; possible D gene TRBD1, 5 bases. This CDR3 is built from 12 residues. The V gene lost 7 bases and the J gene lost 4 bases, with 9 bases spanning the gap. Germline V lookup: CDR1 NNHDY, CDR2 SYVADS. CDR3 DNA, as far as it was read: TGTGCCAGCGGGAGACAGTATGCT. Translation gives CASGRQYA. The entire CDR3 protein is CASGRQYAEQFF.

As concerns this clone: Here the gene names and germline are mouse. The CDR3 end is not reached by the read, which stops 4 residues before it; the germline J gene fills it in. This CDR3 is also generated by other DNA sequences in the sample. The chain carries TRBV5 and TRBJ2-5; 7 bases fit TRBD2. This CDR3 contains 12 residues. CDR1 is LGHNA, CDR2 YNLKQL, per germline (reference sequence). The sequenced part of the CDR3 DNA is TGTGCCAGCAGCCAGACTGGGGAC. Its protein is CASSQTGD. From start to end, the CDR3 is CASSQTGDTQYF.

With regard to this clone: The gene names given are mouse names. The read halts 4 residues ahead of the CDR3 end, with the missing end drawn from the germline J gene. V is TRBV31 and J is TRBJ1-2; D possibly corresponds to TRBD1 (6 bases). The ends were cut back, 0 bases at V and 4 bases at J, with 15 bases in the middle. CDR3 length equals 15 residues. The V gene's germline CDR1 is GKSSPN and CDR2 SITVG. This chain's CDR3 is CAWSLRGGASSDYTF. The DNA read from the CDR3 is TGTGCCTGGAGTCTGAGGGGGGGCGCGAGCTCC. The variable domain in full, completed from reference TRBV31 and TRBJ1-2, reads AQTIHQWPVAEIKAVGSPLSLGCTIKGKSSPNLYWYWQATGGTLQQLFYSITVGQVESVVQLNLSASRPKDDQFILSTEKLLLSHSGFYLCAWSLRGGASSDYTFGSGTRLLVI.

This clone came up many times. All gene names here are mouse names. The read stops 4 residues short of the end of the CDR3; the missing end is completed from the germline J gene. Other DNA sequences in the same sample also yield this CDR3. The V gene is TRBV13-1, the J gene TRBJ2-3; 13 nucleotides align to TRBD2. CDR3 length: 17 amino acids. CDR1 is NSHNY and CDR2 is SYGAGN in the germline V gene. The junction had 5 bases not matched to a gene; V was cut back by 3 bases and J by 1 base. CDR3 DNA, as far as it was read: TGTGCCAGCAGTGGCGGACTGGGGGGGCGCGGTGCAGAA. Its protein product is CASSGGLGGRGAE. The complete CDR3 protein is CASSGGLGGRGAETLYF.

This clone was detected a few times. Gene names denote mouse genes. The DNA ends 4 residues before the CDR3 does, and the rest of the CDR3 is filled in from the germline J gene. Distinct nucleotide sequences in the sample also encode this CDR3. The chain links TRBV19 to TRBJ2-1; TRBD1 agrees at 10 bases. The germline CDR1 and CDR2 sequences are FNHDT and SITEND (reference sequence). With V trimmed by 3 bases and J by 4 bases, 1 base remained unmatched. The CDR3 is made up of 14 amino acids. This CDR3 reads CASSRDRGYAEQFF. The sequenced part of the CDR3 DNA is TGTGCCAGCAGTAGGGACAGGGGATATGCT. The whole variable domain, remainder taken from reference TRBV19 and TRBJ2-1, is GGIITQTPKFLIGQEGQKLTLKCQQNFNHDTMYWYRQDSGKGLRLIYYSITENDLQKGDLSEGYDASREKKSSFSLTVTSAQKNEMAVFLCASSRDRGYAEQFFGPGTRLTVL.

In the case of this clone: These gene names are mouse names. The CDR3 end falls 4 residues outside the read, so it is completed with the germline J gene. The chain uses TRBV13-3 and TRBJ2-7; weak D call: TRBD2 (6 bases). Trimming pared 2 bases from V and 2 bases from J, leaving 8 bases between. Germline V gene data show CDR1 as NNHDY and CDR2 as SYVADS. CDR3 length: 13 residues. CDR3 DNA, as far as it was read: TGTGCCAGCAGTGACTCTGGGGCCTAT. This sequence encodes CASSDSGAY. The entire CDR3 protein reads CASSDSGAYEQYF.

As for this clone: The genes are named according to mouse. The CDR3 goes on 4 residues after the read ends, and that part is filled in from the germline J gene. This chain joins TRBV12-1 and TRBJ1-2; D possibly corresponds to TRBD1 (6 bases). Germline CDR1 and CDR2: SGHSN and HYEKVE. Trimming removed 4 bases at V and 0 bases at J, with 11 bases between. CDR3 length: 14 amino acids. The CDR3 bases that were read are TGTGCCAGCTCCCCAACAGGGTCAAACTCC. It encodes CASSPTGSNS. The full CDR3 reads CASSPTGSNSDYTF.

This clone was counted between two and nine times. Germline and genes here are mouse. The read comes to an end 4 residues before the CDR3 does, leaving the germline J gene to fill in the end. At the DNA level, this CDR3 is encoded by other sequences in the same sample as well. The V call is TRBV5, the J call TRBJ2-3, with D possibly being TRBD1 (5 bases). The ends were cut back, 2 bases at V and 0 bases at J, with 6 bases in the middle. Germline-derived CDR1 and CDR2 are LGHNA and YNLKQL (reference sequence). This CDR3 has 14 residues. CDR3 protein: CASSQQGSAETLYF. The covered CDR3 bases are TGTGCCAGCAGCCAACAGGGTAGTGCAGAA.

This clone was detected only a few times. Gene names follow the mouse nomenclature. The read ends 4 residues before the CDR3 terminus; that terminus is restored from the germline J gene. This chain links TRBV31 with TRBJ2-3; TRBD1 is a possible D gene (6 bases). The CDR3 runs 15 residues. The germline V gene has CDR1 GKSSPN and CDR2 SITVG. Trimming stripped 4 bases from V and 0 bases from J, with 14 bases between. CDR3 in amino acids: CAWNPWTASAETLYF. CDR3 DNA, as far as it was read: TGTGCCTGGAACCCATGGACAGCTAGTGCAGAA. The complete variable domain, with remaining parts taken from reference TRBV31 and TRBJ2-3, reads AQTIHQWPVAEIKAVGSPLSLGCTIKGKSSPNLYWYWQATGGTLQQLFYSITVGQVESVVQLNLSASRPKDDQFILSTEKLLLSHSGFYLCAWNPWTASAETLYFGSGTRLTVL.

This clone turned up a few times. Here the gene names and germline are mouse. Sequencing ends 4 residues short of the CDR3 end; the germline J gene provides the rest. The chain has TRBV17 and TRBJ2-5, with TRBD1 as a possible D gene (7 bases). In germline, CDR1 is MNHDT, CDR2 YYDKIL. Trimming removed 1 base at V and 3 bases at J, with 14 bases between. The CDR3 sequence is 16 residues long. CDR3 sequence: CASSRGRGLGQDTQYF. The part of the CDR3 DNA that was read is TGTGCTAGCAGTAGAGGGAGGGGGCTGGGACAAGAC. The full variable domain, with the rest looked up from reference TRBV17 and TRBJ2-5, is DTTVKQNPRYKLARVGKPVNLICSQTMNHDTMYWYQKKPNQAPKLLLFYYDKILNREADTFEKFQSSRPNNSFCSLYIGSAGLEYSAMYLCASSRGRGLGQDTQYFGPGTRLLVL.

In its sample, this clone was seen a few times. The genes and germline here are from mouse. Read coverage stops 4 residues before the CDR3 terminus; the germline J gene supplies the remainder. The chain couples TRBV13-1 to TRBJ2-1, with 7 positions matching TRBD2. V lost 5 bases and J lost 3; bases outside the gene matches: 5. The germline gives CDR1 NSHNY, CDR2 SYGAGN. The CDR3 length is 14 residues. The CDR3 loop is CASSLGLVYAEQFF. Incomplete CDR3 DNA: TGTGCCAGCAGCCTTGGACTGGTCTATGCT.

This clone has only a few counts. A much larger clone sits a single nucleotide away, making a read error possible. The listed genes are named as in mouse. The read falls 4 residues short of the CDR3 end, and the missing part is taken from the germline J gene. This specimen includes other DNA sequences encoding the same CDR3. The J gene is TRBJ2-5, the V gene TRBV13-1, with 10 bases lining up with TRBD1. There are 13 residues in the CDR3. The germline V gene encodes CDR1 NSHNY and CDR2 SYGAGN. CDR3 loop: CASRDRGRDTQYF. Partial CDR3 DNA: TGTGCCAGCAGAGACAGGGGGCGAGAC.

Regarding this clone: Gene names refer to mouse genes. Read coverage stops 4 residues before the CDR3 terminus; the germline J gene supplies the remainder. This specimen includes other DNA sequences encoding the same CDR3. The chain combines TRBV13-1 with TRBJ1-2; D is possibly TRBD1 (6 bases). The CDR3 has 15 amino acids. The germline V and J ends were trimmed by 0 bases and 2 bases, with 11 bases remaining between them. Germline V CDR1 and CDR2: NSHNY, SYGAGN. CDR3 DNA, as far as it was read: TGTGCCAGCAGTGATGCCAGGGGAGGGAACTCC. This gives the protein CASSDARGGNS. The CDR3 as a whole reads CASSDARGGNSDYTF.

Worth noting for this clone: Mouse germline and gene names are used. The CDR3 end lies 4 residues beyond the end of the read and is filled in from the germline J gene. The chain is built from TRBV13-2 and TRBJ1-1; 8 nucleotides match TRBD1. The germline CDR1 and CDR2 sequences are NNHNN and SYGAGS (reference sequence). J was trimmed by 4 bases and V by 3 bases; bases with no gene match: 5. The CDR3 has 14 amino acids. The CDR3 DNA, read in part, is TGTGCCAGCGGTGCTGGACAGGGTTTCACA. Protein product: CASGAGQGFT. The complete CDR3 reads CASGAGQGFTEVFF.

Only a few counts were recorded for this clone. Gene names and germline refer to mouse. The read finishes 4 residues shy of the CDR3 end, and the germline J gene is used to complete it. This sequence joins TRBV19 and TRBJ2-3; the match to TRBD2 covers 9 bases. CDR1 and CDR2 from the germline V gene are FNHDT and SITEND (reference sequence). With 4 bases clipped from V and 0 bases from J, the junction kept 3 bases outside the gene matches. The CDR3 totals 15 residues. CDR3: CASSFGLGSAETLYF. Partial CDR3 DNA: TGTGCCAGCAGTTTCGGACTGGGGAGTGCAGAA. Looking up the rest from reference TRBV19 and TRBJ2-3 gives the full variable domain: GGIITQTPKFLIGQEGQKLTLKCQQNFNHDTMYWYRQDSGKGLRLIYYSITENDLQKGDLSEGYDASREKKSSFSLTVTSAQKNEMAVFLCASSFGLGSAETLYFGSGTRLTVL.

Details on this clone: The listed genes are named as in mouse. The CDR3 end falls 4 residues outside the read, so it is completed with the germline J gene. The chain couples TRBV29 to TRBJ2-5; 8 bases match TRBD1. CDR1 and CDR2 (germline): MSHET, SYDVDS. This CDR3 region has 15 residues. CDR3 DNA (partial): TGTGCTAGCAGTTTAAAGAGAACAGGGGGAGAC. Translation: CASSLKRTGGD. The entire CDR3 sequence reads CASSLKRTGGDTQYF.

This clone turned up a few times. Gene names and germline match the mouse. Read coverage stops 4 residues before the CDR3 terminus; the germline J gene supplies the remainder. Different DNA sequences within this sample yield the same CDR3. The gene calls are TRBV4 and TRBJ2-3, with 7 bases aligning to TRBD1. Germline V gene data show CDR1 as LGHDT and CDR2 as YNNKQL (reference sequence). The CDR3 contains 15 residues. Trimming cost V 5 bases and J 3 bases; bases outside gene matches: 8. Partial CDR3 DNA: TGTGCCAGCAGCCCCCGACAGGGAGGAGCAGAA. It is translated as CASSPRQGGAE. The whole CDR3 sequence reads CASSPRQGGAETLYF.

The table lists this clone with a few counts. Mouse names are used for the genes. The CDR3 is CASSQPLAGDSAETLYF. CDR3 bases read: TGTGCCAGCAGCCAGCCCCTTGCTGGGGATAGTGCAGAA. The chain links TRBV5 to TRBJ2-3; D is perhaps TRBD2 (6 bases). The CDR3 extends 4 residues past the end of the read, so its final part is completed from the germline J gene. Germline V lookup: CDR1 LGHNA, CDR2 YNLKQL (reference sequence). The ends were cut back, 3 bases at V and 0 bases at J, with 16 bases in the middle. The CDR3 has 17 amino acids.

This clone occurred a few times. Genes here carry mouse names. The CDR3 end is not reached by the read, which stops 4 residues before it; the germline J gene fills it in. This chain joins TRBV13-1 and TRBJ2-7, with 7 bases fitting TRBD1. With V trimmed by 3 bases and J by 1 base, 1 base remained unmatched. Germline V gene data show CDR1 as NSHNY and CDR2 as SYGAGN. The CDR3 is 13 residues long. The CDR3 reads CASSGGQSYEQYF. CDR3 DNA, as far as it was read: TGTGCCAGCAGTGGGGGACAGTCCTAT.